Listed below are T cell receptor beta chains from one sample, sequenced in a study of blood T cell repertoires in COVID-19. TCRdb keeps only in-frame clones here, not all; method: immunoSEQ multiplex PCR. The table lists roughly 17,000 clones, more than 75% of them singletons. The source material was peripheral blood. These TCRs come from a human donor in a cohort sampled during active COVID-19. The CDR3 runs from the conserved cysteine through the conserved F or W. The D gene is left open where the match is weak. Clone size is shown for a subset of rows, as once, few, many or a class of expanded clone.

length: 14; V: TRBV27; J: TRBJ2-7; size: NA; D: TRBD1; DNA: TGTGCCAGCTCCAAGGGGACAGCATCCTACGAGCAGTACTTC; CDR3: CASSKGTASYEQYF
length: 14; V: TRBV11-2; J: TRBJ2-1; size: NA; D: TRBD1; DNA: TGTGCCAGCAGCCAAATCTTGACAGGGTATGAGCAGTTCTTC; CDR3: CASSQILTGYEQFF
length: 17; V: TRBV19; J: TRBJ2-1; size: NA; D: TRBD2; DNA: TGTGCCAGTACCCTCGGACGGGGACTAGGGGAATACAATGAGCAGTTCTTC; CDR3: CASTLGRGLGEYNEQFF
length: 17; V: TRBV5-6; J: TRBJ2-7; size: NA; D: TRBD1; DNA: TGTGCCAGCACCACCCCCGGTGGGACAGGGACCGCGTACGAGCAGTACTTC; CDR3: CASTTPGGTGTAYEQYF
length: 17; V: TRBV6-2/TRBV6-3; J: TRBJ1-6; size: once; D: NA; DNA: TGTGCCAGCAGTTATTTCCCGGAAGGGGTTCGTAATTCACCCCTCCACTTT; CDR3: CASSYFPEGVRNSPLHF
length: 14; V: TRBV7-2; J: TRBJ1-2; size: NA; D: TRBD1; DNA: TGTGCCAGCAGCTTAGCCGGACAGGGTGAGGGCTACACCTTC; CDR3: CASSLAGQGEGYTF
length: 13; V: TRBV7-9; J: TRBJ1-2; size: few; D: NA; DNA: TGTGCCAGCAGCTTAGCGAGTCAGGCCCCCTACACCTTC; CDR3: CASSLASQAPYTF
length: 13; V: TRBV6-2/TRBV6-3; J: TRBJ2-5; size: NA; D: NA; DNA: TGTGCCAGCAGTTACGAACTAGCTGGGACCCAGTACTTC; CDR3: CASSYELAGTQYF
length: 15; V: TRBV4-3; J: TRBJ1-1; size: NA; D: NA; DNA: TGCGCCAGCAGCCAAGAGGCCCAGCGGGTCACTGAAGCTTTCTTT; CDR3: CASSQEAQRVTEAFF
length: 15; V: TRBV4-2; J: TRBJ1-5; size: few; D: NA; DNA: TGTGCCAGCAGCCAAGACGGAGGGGAGGGTCAGCCCCAGCATTTT; CDR3: CASSQDGGEGQPQHF
length: 17; V: TRBV3-1/TRBV3-2; J: TRBJ2-4; size: NA; D: TRBD1; DNA: TGTGCCAGCCGGGACAGGGGGCGCGGAGTGGCCAAAAACATTCAGTACTTC; CDR3: CASRDRGRGVAKNIQYF
length: 16; V: TRBV6-2/TRBV6-3; J: TRBJ2-1; size: once; D: TRBD2; DNA: TGTGCCAGCAGTCCCCATAGCGGGAGGTCATACAATGAGCAGTTCTTC; CDR3: CASSPHSGRSYNEQFF
length: 16; V: TRBV15; J: TRBJ2-7; size: NA; D: NA; DNA: TGTGCCACCAGCAGAGCTAGCGGGACAGGGGTTGTCGAGCAGTACTTC; CDR3: CATSRASGTGVVEQYF
length: 16; V: TRBV7-2; J: TRBJ1-5; size: NA; D: NA; DNA: TGTGCCAGCAGCTTATCCGGAACCAGGGGCAATCAGCCCCAGCATTTT; CDR3: CASSLSGTRGNQPQHF
length: 16; V: TRBV28; J: TRBJ1-6; size: once; D: NA; DNA: TGTGCCAGCATGATTAGGGGTGGGTCCTATAATTCACCCCTCCACTTT; CDR3: CASMIRGGSYNSPLHF
length: 14; V: TRBV6-4; J: TRBJ2-1; size: NA; D: TRBD1; DNA: TGTGCCAGCAGTGACCCGGACAGGGGGGGCGAGCAGTTCTTC; CDR3: CASSDPDRGGEQFF
length: 14; V: TRBV7-2; J: TRBJ2-1; size: NA; D: NA; DNA: TGTGCCAGCAGCATTCGACAGTCCTACAATGAGCAGTTCTTC; CDR3: CASSIRQSYNEQFF
length: 14; V: TRBV6-5; J: TRBJ1-4; size: NA; D: TRBD1; DNA: TGTGCCAGCAGATCCGGGACAGTTAATGAAAAACTGTTTTTT; CDR3: CASRSGTVNEKLFF
length: 15; V: TRBV6-5; J: TRBJ2-2; size: NA; D: TRBD2; DNA: TGTGCCAGCAGCTTTCTAGCGGGGGGCGGCGGGGAGCTGTTTTTT; CDR3: CASSFLAGGGGELFF
length: 15; V: TRBV19; J: TRBJ1-5; size: once; D: NA; DNA: TGTGCCAGTAGGAGGGAGTGGGCGTTCAATCAGCCCCAGCATTTT; CDR3: CASRREWAFNQPQHF
length: 17; V: TRBV4-3; J: TRBJ2-3; size: NA; D: TRBD2; DNA: TGCGCCAGCAGCCAAGATCTATCGGGGGGTGTCACAGATACGCAGTATTTT; CDR3: CASSQDLSGGVTDTQYF
length: 18; V: TRBV7-8; J: TRBJ2-4; size: NA; D: TRBD2; DNA: TGTGCCAGCAGCTTACCCCGGACTAGCGGGGGGCCGGGAAACATTCAGTACTTC; CDR3: CASSLPRTSGGPGNIQYF
length: 15; V: TRBV5-4; J: TRBJ2-1; size: NA; D: TRBD1; DNA: TGTGCCAGCAGTTACGGACAGGGCCTAAACAATGAGCAGTTCTTC; CDR3: CASSYGQGLNNEQFF
length: 15; V: TRBV2; J: TRBJ2-3; size: once; D: TRBD1; DNA: TGTGCCAGCAGGGGACAGCCGACGATTAGAGATACGCAGTATTTT; CDR3: CASRGQPTIRDTQYF
length: 16; V: TRBV9; J: TRBJ2-5; size: NA; D: NA; DNA: TGTGCCAGCAGCGTACGATCGGGACTGTTCCAAGAGACCCAGTACTTC; CDR3: CASSVRSGLFQETQYF
length: 15; V: TRBV7-2; J: TRBJ1-2; size: NA; D: TRBD1; DNA: TGTGCCAGCAGCTTAGGAGGGCAGGGGGAGGATGGCTACACCTTC; CDR3: CASSLGGQGEDGYTF
length: 12; V: TRBV3-1/TRBV3-2; J: TRBJ2-3; size: NA; D: NA; DNA: TGTGCCAGCAGCCGGTGGGGGGGCGAGCAGTATTTT; CDR3: CASSRWGGEQYF
length: 13; V: TRBV28; J: TRBJ1-1; size: NA; D: NA; DNA: TGTGCCAGCAGTTCCGGAGCTGGAGGAAATACTTTCTTT; CDR3: CASSSGAGGNTFF
length: 15; V: TRBV19; J: TRBJ1-2; size: NA; D: TRBD1; DNA: TGTGCCAGTACCAGGCCGGGACAGGGGGCTGAGGTGCCCACCTTC; CDR3: CASTRPGQGAEVPTF
length: 14; V: TRBV6-5; J: TRBJ1-2; size: NA; D: NA; DNA: TGTGCCAGCAGACGAACAGTAGGCCTACGGGGCTACACCTTC; CDR3: CASRRTVGLRGYTF
length: 16; V: TRBV4-3; J: TRBJ2-1; size: NA; D: NA; DNA: TGCGCCAGCAGCCAAGATTTCGGGACAAGAGGCAATGAGCAGTTCTTC; CDR3: CASSQDFGTRGNEQFF
length: 14; V: TRBV4-2; J: TRBJ1-4; size: NA; D: NA; DNA: TGTGCCAGCAGCTCTAGAACAACTAATGAAAAACTGTTTTTT; CDR3: CASSSRTTNEKLFF
length: 15; V: TRBV4-3; J: TRBJ1-1; size: NA; D: NA; DNA: TGCGCCAGCAGCCAAGAGGCAGGGGAAAACACTGAAGCTTTCTTT; CDR3: CASSQEAGENTEAFF
length: 14; V: TRBV2; J: TRBJ2-3; size: NA; D: TRBD1; DNA: TGTGCCAGCAGACCGGACAGGGGGCGAGATACGCAGTATTTT; CDR3: CASRPDRGRDTQYF
length: 15; V: TRBV6-2/TRBV6-3; J: TRBJ2-1; size: NA; D: NA; DNA: TGTGCCAGCAGTTACAGGGGGGGGCTAGGGAATGAGCAGTTCTTC; CDR3: CASSYRGGLGNEQFF